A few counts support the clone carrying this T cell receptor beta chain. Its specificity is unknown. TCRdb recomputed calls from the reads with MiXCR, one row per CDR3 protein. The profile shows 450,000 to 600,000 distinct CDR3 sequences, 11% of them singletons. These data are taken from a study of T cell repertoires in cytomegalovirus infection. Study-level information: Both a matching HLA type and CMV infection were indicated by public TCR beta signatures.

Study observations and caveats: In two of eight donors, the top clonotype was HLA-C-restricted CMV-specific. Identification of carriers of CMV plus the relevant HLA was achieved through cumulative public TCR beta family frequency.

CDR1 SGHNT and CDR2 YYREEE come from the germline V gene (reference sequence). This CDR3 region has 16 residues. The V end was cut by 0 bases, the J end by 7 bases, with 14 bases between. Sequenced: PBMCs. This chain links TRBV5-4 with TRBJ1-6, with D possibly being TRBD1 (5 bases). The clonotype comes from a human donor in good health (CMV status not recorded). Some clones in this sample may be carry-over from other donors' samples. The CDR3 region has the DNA TGTGCCAGCAGCTTGGGGGGCGGGATCCAGAATTCACCCCTCCACTTT. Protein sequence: CASSLGGGIQNSPLHF. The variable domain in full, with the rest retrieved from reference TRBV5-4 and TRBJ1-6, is ETGVTQSPTHLIKTRGQQVTLRCSSQSGHNTVSWYQQALGQGPQFIFQYYREEENGRGNFPPRFSGLQFPNYSSELNVNALELDDSALYLCASSLGGGIQNSPLHFGNGTRLTVT.